This TCR beta chain was observed in a study of blood T cell repertoires in COVID-19. Study at large: Some COVID-19 samples were acute and others convalescent; all came from the United States, Italy and Spain. Sources were T cells, B-cell-depleted T cells, or PBMCs; the material itself was cDNA or gDNA.

As originally analysed: Amplifying reference gene primers gave estimates of nucleated cell counts. TCRdb's copy holds only in-frame clones and misses some; the assay was immunoSEQ multiplex PCR. That table furnishes V, J and clone size, whereas the DNA furnished D and trimming. The sample lists 200,000 or so clones, approximately 91% seen once, with 2% to 2.5% in the top ten. This CDR3 contains 17 residues. Trimming took 0 bases from V and 12 from J; bases not matched to a gene: 13. Germline V lookup: CDR1 SGHTS, CDR2 YDEGEE. The chain recombines TRBV5-8 with TRBJ2-1; 12 bases align to TRBD2. The TCR originated in an older man with active or convalescent COVID-19. Source material: peripheral blood. CDR3 region: CASSLAVSSGTSGSQFF. In DNA, the CDR3 is TGTGCCAGCAGCTTGGCAGTGAGTTCGGGGACTAGCGGGTCGCAGTTCTTC.